The 14 T cell receptor beta chains below all came from one sample that was sequenced in a study of response to subunit inactivated influenza vaccine. TCRdb used MiXCR to reprocess the RT-PCR reads, holding one entry per CDR3 protein. Found here are roughly 630,000 distinct CDR3 sequences, around 15% of them singletons; the top ten hold 7.6%. The source was PBMCs from blood, collected less than 15 days before vaccination. The source is a man aged 45-60 years who received an inactivated influenza vaccine.

The chain couples TRBV20-1 to TRBJ2-1, with 8 nucleotides matching TRBD2. The CDR3 contains 16 residues. After removal of 6 bases from V and 0 bases from J, the junction contained 10 bases not matched to a gene. Germline CDR1 is DFQATT and CDR2 is SNEGSKA (reference sequence). CDR3: CSAFPPGLGSYNEQFF. In DNA, the CDR3 is TGCAGTGCGTTCCCCCCGGGACTAGGCTCCTACAATGAGCAGTTCTTC.

This clonotype has a handful of counts. The rearrangement links TRBV9 to TRBJ2-2; D gene uncertain. Germline V gene lookup returns CDR1 SGDLS and CDR2 YYNGEE. Trimming stripped 1 base from V and 7 bases from J, with 11 bases between. The length of the CDR3 is 14 residues. The CDR3 DNA follows: TGTGCCAGCAGCGTATACGGTTGGGACGGGGAGCTGTTTTTT. Encoded protein: CASSVYGWDGELFF. The full variable domain, in which reference TRBV9 and TRBJ2-2 provide the parts outside the CDR3, is DSGVTQTPKHLITATGQRVTLRCSPRSGDLSVYWYQQSLDQGLQFLIQYYNGEERAKGNILERFSAQQFPDLHSELNLSSLELGDSALYFCASSVYGWDGELFFGEGSRLTVL.

At least ten counts were recorded for this clonotype. The gene calls are TRBV24-1 and TRBJ2-2; no clear D. V lost 3 bases, J lost 0 bases, and 10 bases lay in between. Germline V gene data show CDR1 as KGHDR and CDR2 as SFDVKD. The CDR3 covers 16 residues. The CDR3: CATSDPGQANTGELFF. CDR3 DNA: TGTGCCACCAGTGATCCCGGGCAGGCGAACACCGGGGAGCTGTTTTTT.

The table lists this clonotype with a few counts. This chain connects TRBV5-1 to TRBJ2-2; 9 bases line up with TRBD1. This CDR3 comprises 16 residues. Trimming took 4 bases from V and 6 from J; bases not matched to a gene: 10. CDR1 SGHRS and CDR2 YFSETQ come from the germline V gene. CDR3 DNA sequence: TGCGCCAGCAGCGACCGCGGGACAGGGAGGTCCGGGGAGCTGTTTTTT. Its protein product is CASSDRGTGRSGELFF.

This clonotype was counted between two and nine times. V usage is TRBV20-1 and J usage is TRBJ2-7; D not resolved. This CDR3 region has 12 residues. Germline CDR1 and CDR2: DFQATT and SNEGSKA (reference sequence). Trimming left V 6 bases short and J 5 bases short, with 14 bases between. The CDR3 spells CSAPGLRDEQYF. CDR3 nucleotide sequence: TGCAGTGCCCCGGGCCTAAGGGACGAGCAGTACTTC.

This clonotype has a count of ten or more. V usage is TRBV7-2 and J usage is TRBJ1-5; D gene uncertain. V lost 4 bases and J 3 bases, leaving 7 bases between the germline ends. This CDR3 spans 13 amino acids. The germline V gene encodes CDR1 SGHTA and CDR2 FQGNSA. CDR3 coding DNA: TGTGCCAGCAGCTCCTCCTCCAATCAGCCCCAGCATTTT. This translates into CASSSSSNQPQHF.

This clonotype was counted between two and nine times. The chain has TRBV12-3 or TRBV12-4 and TRBJ2-1; 9 bases map to TRBD2. J gave up 9 bases and V 3 bases, and 6 bases lay outside the gene matches. There are 14 residues in the CDR3. This CDR3 reads CASSFPSGMGEQFF. The CDR3 DNA follows: TGTGCCAGCAGTTTCCCTAGCGGGATGGGTGAGCAGTTCTTC.

This clonotype was seen at least ten times. The rearrangement uses TRBV28 and TRBJ2-3, with 7 bases identical to TRBD1. This CDR3 comprises 14 residues. Germline values: CDR1 MDHEN, CDR2 SYDVKM. The ends lost 6 bases at V and 2 bases at J; junction bases unmatched: 5. The CDR3 nucleotides are TGTGCCAGCAGCTCCAGGGGGACCACAGATACGCAGTATTTT. This gives the protein CASSSRGTTDTQYF.

The chain has TRBV6-1 and TRBJ2-2; unclear D gene. CDR1 MNHNS and CDR2 SASEGT come from the germline V gene. The CDR3 is made up of 14 amino acids. The V gene lost 6 bases and the J gene lost 0 bases, with 8 bases spanning the gap. The CDR3 reads CASRLAANTGELFF. The CDR3 DNA reads as TGTGCCAGCAGGTTGGCCGCGAACACCGGGGAGCTGTTTTTT.

As regards this clonotype: This may come from a read error, since a much larger clone is one base off. The V call is TRBV6-1, the J call TRBJ2-1; D is undetermined. The CDR3 has 17 residues. CDR1 is MNHNS, CDR2 SASEGT, per germline. V lost 6 bases and J 0 bases, leaving 18 bases between the germline ends. CDR3 DNA: TGTGCCAGCAGCCGGGCGTTAGGAGTACCCTCCTACAATGAGCAGTTCTTC. Encoded protein: CASSRALGVPSYNEQFF.

This clonotype appeared a few times. The genes are TRBV29-1 and TRBJ2-3; 9 bases fit TRBD2. Germline V gene lookup returns CDR1 SQVTM and CDR2 ANQGSEA. Trimming removed 6 bases from V and 1 base from J; junction bases left unmatched: 11. There are 16 residues in the CDR3. The CDR3 sequence: CSVLAGISLGTDTQYF. DNA for the CDR3: TGCAGCGTCCTAGCGGGGATATCCCTCGGCACAGATACGCAGTATTTT.

This clonotype was detected only a few times. This chain links TRBV5-6 with TRBJ2-1; no definite D call. The V end lost 1 base, the J end lost 9 bases, and 8 bases lay between the germline ends. CDR3 length: 12 residues. CDR1 is SGHDT and CDR2 is YYEEEE in the germline V gene. The CDR3 DNA reads TGTGCCAGCAGCTTGAATAGTTTTGAGCAGTTCTTC. This codes for CASSLNSFEQFF.

Regarding this clonotype: Compared with germline, one end of the junction differs, possibly owing to a read error. This chain uses TRBV20-1 with TRBJ2-1; possible D gene TRBD2, 6 bases. The CDR3 contains 15 residues. Germline lookup yields CDR1 DFQATT and CDR2 SNEGSKA (reference sequence). Written as DNA, the CDR3 is TGCACTGCTAGAGGGGCGGGATATTCCTACAATGAGCAGTTCTTC. It specifies CTARGAGYSYNEQFF.

The chain links TRBV2 to TRBJ2-3; 7 bases are a match to TRBD1. V trimming: 5 bases; J trimming: 0 bases; junction bases outside the gene matches: 11. This CDR3 is built from 17 residues. Per germline, CDR1 SNHLY and CDR2 FYNNEI. CDR3 coding DNA: TGTGCCAGCAGTCCTCCGCAAGGGGGCTCTAGCACAGATACGCAGTATTTT. It translates to CASSPPQGGSSTDTQYF. Together with reference TRBV2 and TRBJ2-3, the CDR3 gives the full variable domain: EPEVTQTPSHQVTQMGQEVILRCVPISNHLYFYWYRQILGQKVEFLVSFYNNEISEKSEIFDDQFSVERPDGSNFTLKIRSTKLEDSAMYFCASSPPQGGSSTDTQYFGPGTRLTVL.